Each of the 19 T cell receptor beta chains below was sequenced from the same sample in a study of shared clonotypes between healthy human individuals. This table comes from immunoSEQ multiplex PCR, and its TCRdb copy is limited to in-frame clones, with some not included. Altogether about 1 million clones are present, about three quarters being singletons, with the ten largest covering 1.4% to 1.5%. Specimen: memory CD4+ T cells sorted from blood. Subset: CD45RA-negative fraction. Source of these receptors: a man between 18 and 35 years old in good health.

The chain has TRBV5-6 and TRBJ1-2; 7 nucleotides match TRBD1. CDR3 length: 16 residues. Per germline, CDR1 SGHDT and CDR2 YYEEEE. With V trimmed by 3 bases and J by 0 bases, 8 bases remained unmatched. The CDR3 protein is CASSWGGGASNYGYTF. CDR3 coding DNA: TGTGCCAGCAGCTGGGGAGGGGGCGCGTCTAACTATGGCTACACCTTC.

The V gene is TRBV4-1, the J gene TRBJ1-2; TRBD1 might be the D (5 bases). Germline values: CDR1 MGHRA, CDR2 YSYEKL. Trimming pared 2 bases from V and 5 bases from J, leaving 9 bases between. The CDR3 is 13 residues long. CDR3 residues: CASSQSTGYGYTF. CDR3 nucleotides: TGCGCCAGCAGCCAAAGTACAGGTTATGGCTACACCTTC.

The chain uses TRBV9 and TRBJ1-3; 7 nucleotides match TRBD1. Trimming took 4 bases from V and 3 from J; bases not matched to a gene: 7. The CDR3 contains 15 residues. Per germline, CDR1 SGDLS and CDR2 YYNGEE. In DNA, the CDR3 is TGTGCCAGCAGCCCCCAACAGGGGTTTGGAAACACCATATATTTT. Translation gives CASSPQQGFGNTIYF.

This rearrangement joins TRBV10-3 to TRBJ1-3; D call uncertain. The CDR3 is 15 amino acids. CDR1 is ENHRY and CDR2 is SYGVKD in the germline V gene. Trimming shortened V by 7 bases and J by 0 bases, and 13 bases separated the two germline ends. CDR3 amino acids: CAIISGDYSGNTIYF. The CDR3 region has the DNA TGTGCCATCATAAGTGGGGATTACTCTGGAAACACCATATATTTT.

The chain recombines TRBV4-2 with TRBJ1-3, with 8 bases matching TRBD1. This CDR3 has 16 amino acids. Germline V CDR1 and CDR2: LGHNA, YNFKEQ. V was pared by 1 base and J by 4 bases, with 6 bases of the junction left unmatched. The CDR3 nucleotides are TGTGCCAGCAGCCAAGCCTTGACAGGGGCCGGAAACACCATATATTTT. It encodes CASSQALTGAGNTIYF.

The CDR3 coding sequence is TGTGCCAGCACCAAAAAGGGGGCAGGGGGTAGCACAGATACGCAGTATTTT. Encoded protein: CASTKKGAGGSTDTQYF. The rearrangement uses TRBV27 and TRBJ2-3; TRBD1 agrees at 7 bases. There are 17 residues in the CDR3. Germline CDR1 reads MNHEY; CDR2 reads SMNVEV (reference sequence). Trimming removed 7 bases from V and 0 bases from J; junction bases left unmatched: 13.

This chain connects TRBV6-4 to TRBJ2-1, with D unresolved. Per germline, CDR1 MRHNA and CDR2 SNTAGT. The CDR3 is 14 residues long. V lost 0 bases to trimming and J lost 5 bases, with 8 bases between them. CDR3 DNA sequence: TGTGCCAGCAGTGACTCCCTAGACCACAATGAGCAGTTCTTC. It yields the protein CASSDSLDHNEQFF.

The V gene is TRBV28, the J gene TRBJ1-2; the match to TRBD1 covers 11 bases. V shed 5 bases and J 4 bases; nucleotides not matched to a gene: 12. The length of the CDR3 is 17 residues. Germline values: CDR1 MDHEN, CDR2 SYDVKM. The CDR3 reads CASSTPRTGGRTYGYTF. CDR3 nucleotide sequence: TGTGCCAGCAGTACCCCTCGGACAGGGGGCAGGACCTATGGCTACACCTTC.

The gene calls are TRBV18 and TRBJ1-1; D gene uncertain. Germline CDR1 and CDR2: KGHSH and LQKENI. V lost 2 bases and J 5 bases, leaving 12 bases between the germline ends. This CDR3 has 14 amino acids. CDR3 loop: CASSPGILVTEAFF. Written as DNA, the CDR3 is TGTGCCAGCTCACCAGGAATTTTAGTTACTGAAGCTTTCTTT.

This chain connects TRBV29-1 to TRBJ2-1, with D uncertain. This CDR3 is 12 amino acids long. Trimming left V 6 bases short and J 7 bases short, with 13 bases between. The germline V gene has CDR1 SQVTM and CDR2 ANQGSEA. CDR3: CSVHSQPNEQFF. Written as DNA, the CDR3 is TGCAGCGTCCACAGCCAACCAAATGAGCAGTTCTTC.

The V gene is TRBV9, the J gene TRBJ2-3; 11 bases match TRBD2. Losses at the gene ends were 5 bases for V and 3 bases for J; bases not matched to a gene: 5. This CDR3 has 15 residues. Germline V gene lookup returns CDR1 SGDLS and CDR2 YYNGEE. CDR3 bases: TGTGCCAGCAGAACTAGCGGGAGTGAAACAGATACGCAGTATTTT. Protein sequence: CASRTSGSETDTQYF.

Remarks on this clone: The same CDR3 can be traced to other DNA sequences in this sample. This chain joins TRBV5-1 and TRBJ2-2, with 8 bases lining up with TRBD1. CDR3 length: 15 amino acids. V lost 4 bases and J lost 5; bases outside the gene matches: 7. Germline CDR1 is SGHRS and CDR2 is YFSETQ. The CDR3 sequence is CASSLGQGKTGELFF. As DNA, the CDR3 is TGCGCCAGCAGCCTCGGACAGGGAAAAACCGGGGAGCTGTTTTTT. Supplemented by reference TRBV5-1 and TRBJ2-2, the full variable domain reads KAGVTQTPRYLIKTRGQQVTLSCSPISGHRSVSWYQQTPGQGLQFLFEYFSETQRNKGNFPGRFSGRQFSNSRSEMNVSTLELGDSALYLCASSLGQGKTGELFFGEGSRLTVL.

This chain links TRBV28 with TRBJ1-2; D is unresolved. The germline V and J ends were trimmed by 7 bases and 7 bases, with 16 bases remaining between them. Germline assignment: CDR1 MDHEN and CDR2 SYDVKM. The length of the CDR3 is 13 residues. CDR3 in DNA: TGTGCCAGCACCGACGGGCTTATCGGTGGCTACACCTTC. Protein: CASTDGLIGGYTF.

With respect to this clone: The likely explanation is a read error, given a far larger clone one base away. The chain carries TRBV5-4 and TRBJ1-2; D may be TRBD1 (6 bases). There are 13 residues in the CDR3. V lost 2 bases to trimming and J lost 4 bases, with 9 bases between them. Germline V lookup: CDR1 SGHNT, CDR2 YYREEE (reference sequence). This CDR3 is CASSFGQTYGYTF. The DNA for the CDR3 is TGTGCCAGCAGCTTCGGACAGACCTATGGCTACACCTTC. The full variable domain, with the rest looked up from reference TRBV5-4 and TRBJ1-2, is ETGVTQSPTHLIKTRGQQVTLRCSSQSGHNTVSWYQQALGQGPQFIFQYYREEENGRGNFPPRFSGLQFPNYSSELNVNALELDDSALYLCASSFGQTYGYTFGSGTRLTVV.

This rearrangement joins TRBV18 to TRBJ2-1, with D possibly called TRBD1 or TRBD2 (5 bases each). The CDR3 length is 15 residues. Between the trimmed V and J ends, which lost 0 bases and 4 bases, there was a span of 10 bases. Germline CDR1 KGHSH, CDR2 LQKENI. The DNA of the CDR3 is TGTGCCAGCTCACCACCCGGGGCGTCTTACAATGAGCAGTTCTTC. It codes for CASSPPGASYNEQFF.

The chain carries TRBV29-1 and TRBJ1-1; D is undetermined. V lost 0 bases and J lost 1, with 3 bases in between. The CDR3 runs 12 residues. CDR1 is SQVTM and CDR2 is ANQGSEA in the germline V gene. The CDR3 coding sequence is TGCAGCGTTGAAGATTGGAACACTGAAGCTTTCTTT. It translates to CSVEDWNTEAFF.

Comment on this clone: This may be a read error, as it is one base from a much larger clone. This sample also contains other DNA sequences that code for the same CDR3. The CDR3 region is CASSSSGTAFRAFF. The CDR3 DNA reads as TGTGCCAGCAGCTCCTCCGGGACGGCATTTAGAGCTTTCTTT. J is TRBJ1-1 and V is TRBV6-1; the D gene is possibly TRBD1 (5 bases). From germline, CDR1 is MNHNS and CDR2 SASEGT. Trimming removed 6 bases at V and 10 bases at J, with 21 bases between. The CDR3 runs 14 residues.

The chain has TRBV4-1 and TRBJ2-5; perhaps TRBD2 as D (6 bases). Deletions cut 4 bases from V and 5 bases from J, with 14 bases between. CDR1 is MGHRA and CDR2 is YSYEKL in the germline V gene. The CDR3 totals 14 residues. The CDR3 sequence: CASSRARDSETQYF. As DNA, the CDR3 is TGCGCCAGCAGCCGTGCCCGGGACTCGGAGACCCAGTACTTC.

This chain connects TRBV6-1 to TRBJ1-4; D unresolved. Trimming removed 0 bases from V and 8 bases from J, with 10 bases in between. There are 14 residues in the CDR3. Germline V gives CDR1 MNHNS, CDR2 SASEGT. CDR3: CASSEAGGWEKLFF. The CDR3 DNA reads TGTGCCAGCAGTGAAGCGGGAGGGTGGGAAAAACTGTTTTTT.